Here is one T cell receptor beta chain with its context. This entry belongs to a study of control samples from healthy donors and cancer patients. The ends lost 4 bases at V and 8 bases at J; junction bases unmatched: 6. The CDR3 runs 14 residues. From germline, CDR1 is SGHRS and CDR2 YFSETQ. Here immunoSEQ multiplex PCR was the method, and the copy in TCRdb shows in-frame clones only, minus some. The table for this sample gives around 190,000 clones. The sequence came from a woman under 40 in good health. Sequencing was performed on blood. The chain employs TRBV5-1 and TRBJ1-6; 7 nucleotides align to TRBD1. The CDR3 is CASSPSGGYSPLHF. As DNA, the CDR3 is TGCGCCAGCAGCCCATCAGGGGGTTATTCACCCCTCCACTTT.